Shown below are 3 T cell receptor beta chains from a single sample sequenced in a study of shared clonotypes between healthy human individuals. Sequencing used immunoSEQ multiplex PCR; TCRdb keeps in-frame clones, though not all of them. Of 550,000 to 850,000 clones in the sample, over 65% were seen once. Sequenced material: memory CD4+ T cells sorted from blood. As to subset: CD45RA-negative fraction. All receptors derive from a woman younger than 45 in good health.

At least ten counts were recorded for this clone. The CDR3 loop reads CASSFQGTENTEAFF. In DNA form, the CDR3 reads TGCGCCAGCAGCTTCCAAGGGACGGAGAACACTGAAGCTTTCTTT. This chain uses TRBV5-1 with TRBJ1-1, with D possibly being TRBD1 (5 bases). V shed 2 bases and J shed 1 base, with 12 bases lying between them. Germline V gene data show CDR1 as SGHRS and CDR2 as YFSETQ. This CDR3 is 15 amino acids long.

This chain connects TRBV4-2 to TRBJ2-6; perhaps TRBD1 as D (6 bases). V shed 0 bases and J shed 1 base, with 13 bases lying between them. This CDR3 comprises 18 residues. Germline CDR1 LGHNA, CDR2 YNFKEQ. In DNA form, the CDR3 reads TGTGCCAGCAGCCAAGATCAGGGGAAACTTTCTGGGGCCAACGTCCTGACTTTC. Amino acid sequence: CASSQDQGKLSGANVLTF.

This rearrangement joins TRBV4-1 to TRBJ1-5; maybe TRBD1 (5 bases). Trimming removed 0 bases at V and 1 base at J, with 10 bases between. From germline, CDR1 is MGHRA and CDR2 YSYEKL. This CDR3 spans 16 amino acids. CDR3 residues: CASSQETVLSNQPQHF. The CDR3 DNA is TGCGCCAGCAGCCAAGAGACAGTGCTAAGCAATCAGCCCCAGCATTTT.